The clone carrying this TCR beta chain was seen a handful of times. No antigen is known for it. These data are taken from a study of T-cell memory formation after mild COVID-19. Findings and limits, study-wide: There was a balanced CD4/CD8 profile in clones contracting day 15 to 85, and later expanders leaned CD4+.

Each CDR3 protein is one row after TCRdb ran MiXCR on the 5' RACE reads. Of 250,000 to 300,000 distinct CDR3 sequences in the sample, around 15% were seen once. The CDR3 consists of 16 residues. The ends were cut back, 5 bases at V and 0 bases at J, with 14 bases in the middle. Per germline, CDR1 MNHEY and CDR2 SVGAGI. Source material: PBMCs or a T cell subset sorted from them (not recorded which). The rearrangement joins TRBV6-5 to TRBJ2-1, with a weak D call TRBD1 (8 bases). The sequence derives from a man in his late teens or twenties who had mild COVID-19 (a few samples of this study predate the infection). Cell type and time point are not known. The CDR3 coding sequence is TGTGCCAGCAGTCAGGGGGCGGGGGACTCCTACAATGAGCAGTTCTTC. Translating gives CASSQGAGDSYNEQFF.